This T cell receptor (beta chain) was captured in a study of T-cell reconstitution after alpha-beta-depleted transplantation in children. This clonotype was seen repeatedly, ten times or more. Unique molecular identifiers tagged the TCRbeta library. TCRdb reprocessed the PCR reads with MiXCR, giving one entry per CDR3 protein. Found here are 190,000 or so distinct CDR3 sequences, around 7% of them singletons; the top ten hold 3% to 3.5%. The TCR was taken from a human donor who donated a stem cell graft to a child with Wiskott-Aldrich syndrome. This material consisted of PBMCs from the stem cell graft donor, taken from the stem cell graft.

CDR3 sequence: CASSSGTAGANVLTF. The CDR3 DNA is TGTGCCAGCAGCTCAGGGACAGCCGGGGCCAACGTCCTGACTTTC. The chain is built from TRBV5-6 and TRBJ2-6; 7 positions agree with TRBD1. This CDR3 spans 15 amino acids. The trim removed 3 bases at V and 4 bases at J, leaving 4 bases unmatched. Germline lookup yields CDR1 SGHDT and CDR2 YYEEEE.